The TCR beta chain under discussion was sequenced for a study of Ad26.COV2.S vaccination and SARS-CoV-2 variants. The CDR3 is 15 amino acids. V shed 1 base and J shed 7 bases, with 13 bases lying between them. The V gene's germline CDR1 is SGHTA and CDR2 FQGNSA. Treatment described: around 19 received Ad26.COV2.S at low or high dose, single or two shots; roughly five received placebo; per-sample allocation not given. Sample collection was performed on day 63 after the first vaccine or placebo injection. Aged 18-55 years, donor was enrolled in Boston in about 2020. This clone was seen only a few times. Its antigen is unknown. The repertoire was sequenced with immunoSEQ multiplex PCR; TCRdb's copy has only in-frame clones and lacks some. The repertoire includes roughly 410,000 clones, 83% of them detected once, and 7.4% sits in the top ten. Points from the study as a whole: The study found higher spike-specific TCR breadth in vaccine than placebo recipients. The TCR breadth and depth analyses may have produced an underestimate of total T cell responses.

The receptor was isolated from a person aged 18 to 65 who received the Ad26.COV2.S COVID-19 vaccine or a placebo. Sequencing was performed on peripheral blood, taken in a trial of Ad26.COV2.S vaccine versus placebo. V gene TRBV7-2 combines with J gene TRBJ2-2; D tentatively reads TRBD1 or TRBD2 (5 bases each). The CDR3 reads CASSLGGVFGGELFF. CDR3 bases: TGTGCCAGCAGCTTAGGAGGGGTATTCGGCGGGGAGCTGTTTTTT.